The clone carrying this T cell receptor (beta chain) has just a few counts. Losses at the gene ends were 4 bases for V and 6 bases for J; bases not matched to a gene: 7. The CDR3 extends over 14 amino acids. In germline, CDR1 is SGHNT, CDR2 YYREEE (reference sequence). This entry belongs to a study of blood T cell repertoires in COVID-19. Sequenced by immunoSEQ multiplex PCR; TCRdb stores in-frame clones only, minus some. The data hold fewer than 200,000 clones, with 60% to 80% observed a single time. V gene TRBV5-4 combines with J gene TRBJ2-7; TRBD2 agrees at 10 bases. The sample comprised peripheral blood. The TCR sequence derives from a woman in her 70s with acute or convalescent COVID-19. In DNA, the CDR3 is TGTGCCAGCAGCCTAGCGGGAGCCAGGGGCGAGCAGTACTTC. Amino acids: CASSLAGARGEQYF.